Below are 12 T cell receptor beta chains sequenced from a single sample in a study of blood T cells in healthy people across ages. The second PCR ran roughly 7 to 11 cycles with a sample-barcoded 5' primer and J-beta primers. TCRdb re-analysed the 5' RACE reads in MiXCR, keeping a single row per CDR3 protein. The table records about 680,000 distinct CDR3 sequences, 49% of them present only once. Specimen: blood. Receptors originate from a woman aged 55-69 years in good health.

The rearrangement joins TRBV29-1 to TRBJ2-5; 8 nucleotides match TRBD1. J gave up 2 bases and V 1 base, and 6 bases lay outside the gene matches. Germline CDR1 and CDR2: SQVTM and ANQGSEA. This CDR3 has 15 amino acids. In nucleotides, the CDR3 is TGCAGCGTTGAAGGACGGGACAGGAGACAAGAGACCCAGTACTTC. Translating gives CSVEGRDRRQETQYF.

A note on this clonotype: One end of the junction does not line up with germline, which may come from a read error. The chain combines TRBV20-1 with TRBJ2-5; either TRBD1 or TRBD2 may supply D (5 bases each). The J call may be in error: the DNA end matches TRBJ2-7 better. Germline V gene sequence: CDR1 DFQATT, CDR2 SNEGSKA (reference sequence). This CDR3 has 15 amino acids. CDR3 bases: TGCAGTGCTCGAGAGGGCTCAAAGGGGTCCTACGAGCAGTACTTC. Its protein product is CSAREGSKGSYEQYF.

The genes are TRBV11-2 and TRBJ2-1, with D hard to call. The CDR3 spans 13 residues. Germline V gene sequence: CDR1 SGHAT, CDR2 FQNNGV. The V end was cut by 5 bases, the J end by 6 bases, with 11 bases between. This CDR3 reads CASSPVLPNEQFF. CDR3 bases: TGTGCCAGCAGCCCCGTCCTCCCCAATGAGCAGTTCTTC.

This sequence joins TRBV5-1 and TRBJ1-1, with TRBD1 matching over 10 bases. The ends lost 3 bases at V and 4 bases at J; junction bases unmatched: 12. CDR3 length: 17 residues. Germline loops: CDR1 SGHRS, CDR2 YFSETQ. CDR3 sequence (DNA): TGCGCCAGCAGCTCGATTCCGGGACAGGGGTATCTCACTGAAGCTTTCTTT. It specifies CASSSIPGQGYLTEAFF.

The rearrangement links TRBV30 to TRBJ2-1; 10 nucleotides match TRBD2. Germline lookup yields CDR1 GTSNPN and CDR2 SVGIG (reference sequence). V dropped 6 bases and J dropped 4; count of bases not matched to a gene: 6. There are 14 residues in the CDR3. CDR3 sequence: CACPTSGSYNEQFF. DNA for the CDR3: TGTGCCTGTCCGACTAGCGGGTCGTACAATGAGCAGTTCTTC.

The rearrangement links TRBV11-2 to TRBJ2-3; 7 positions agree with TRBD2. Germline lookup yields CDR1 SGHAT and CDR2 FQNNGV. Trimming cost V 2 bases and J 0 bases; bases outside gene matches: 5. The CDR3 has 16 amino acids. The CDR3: CASSLTPTSSTDTQYF. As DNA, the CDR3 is TGTGCCAGCAGCTTAACCCCGACTAGCAGCACAGATACGCAGTATTTT.

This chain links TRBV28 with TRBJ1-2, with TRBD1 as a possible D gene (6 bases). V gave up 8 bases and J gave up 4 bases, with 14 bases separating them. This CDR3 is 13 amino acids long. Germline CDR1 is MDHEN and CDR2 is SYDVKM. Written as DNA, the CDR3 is TGTGCCAGCGGGGGCGCGGGCTTCTATGGCTACACCTTC. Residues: CASGGAGFYGYTF.

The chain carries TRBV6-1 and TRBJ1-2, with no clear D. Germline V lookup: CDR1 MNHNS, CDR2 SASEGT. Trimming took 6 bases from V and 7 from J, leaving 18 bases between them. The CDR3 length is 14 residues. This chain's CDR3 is CASSRAAESGGYTF. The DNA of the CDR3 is TGTGCCAGCAGCCGGGCTGCCGAGAGTGGTGGCTACACCTTC.

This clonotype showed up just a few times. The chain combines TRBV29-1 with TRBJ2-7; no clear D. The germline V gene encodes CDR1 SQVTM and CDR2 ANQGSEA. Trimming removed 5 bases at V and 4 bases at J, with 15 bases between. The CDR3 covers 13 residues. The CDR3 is CSVSPGTPYEQYF. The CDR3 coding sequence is TGCAGCGTTTCCCCAGGAACCCCTTACGAGCAGTACTTC.

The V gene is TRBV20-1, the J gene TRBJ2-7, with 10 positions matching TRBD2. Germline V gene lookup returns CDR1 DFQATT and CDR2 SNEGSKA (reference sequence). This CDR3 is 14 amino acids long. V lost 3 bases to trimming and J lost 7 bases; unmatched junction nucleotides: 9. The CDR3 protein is CSASLAGVVGEQYF. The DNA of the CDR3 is TGCAGTGCTAGTCTAGCGGGGGTGGTGGGGGAGCAGTACTTC.

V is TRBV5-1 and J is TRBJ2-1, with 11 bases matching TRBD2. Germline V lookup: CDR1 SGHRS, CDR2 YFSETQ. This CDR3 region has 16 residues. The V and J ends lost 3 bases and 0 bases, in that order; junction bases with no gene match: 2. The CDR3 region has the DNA TGCGCCAGCAGCTATCTAGCGGGAGGCTCCTACAATGAGCAGTTCTTC. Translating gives CASSYLAGGSYNEQFF.

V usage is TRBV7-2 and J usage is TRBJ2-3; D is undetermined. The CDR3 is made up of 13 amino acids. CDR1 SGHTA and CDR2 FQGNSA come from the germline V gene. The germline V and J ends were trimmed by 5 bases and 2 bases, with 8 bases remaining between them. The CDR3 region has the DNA TGTGCCAGCAGCCCGTGGCCCACAGATACGCAGTATTTT. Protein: CASSPWPTDTQYF.